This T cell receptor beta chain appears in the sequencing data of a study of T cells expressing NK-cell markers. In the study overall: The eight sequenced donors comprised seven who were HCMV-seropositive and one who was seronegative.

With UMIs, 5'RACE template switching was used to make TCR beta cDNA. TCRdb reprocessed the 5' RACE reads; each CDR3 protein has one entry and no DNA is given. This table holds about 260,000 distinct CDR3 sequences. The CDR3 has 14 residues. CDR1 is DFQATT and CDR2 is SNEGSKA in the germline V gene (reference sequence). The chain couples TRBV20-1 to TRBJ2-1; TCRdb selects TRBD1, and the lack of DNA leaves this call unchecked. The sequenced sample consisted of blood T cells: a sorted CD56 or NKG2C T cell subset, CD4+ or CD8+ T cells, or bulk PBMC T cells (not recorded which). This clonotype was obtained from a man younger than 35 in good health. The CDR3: CSATPGHNYNEQFF.